Listed below are T cell receptor beta chains from one sample, sequenced in a study of breast tumors, draining lymph nodes, adjacent tissues. TCRdb independently ran MiXCR on the multiplex PCR reads; one entry per CDR3 protein. The table shows about 130,000 distinct CDR3 sequences, with 21% occurring only once. The sample comprised axillary lymph node tissue. All receptors derive from a female donor with breast cancer. Some clones in this sample may be carry-over from other donors' samples. CDR3s include the opening cysteine and the closing phenylalanine or tryptophan. A D gene is named only where the DNA matches it firmly. Size is stated for part of the rows, as once, few or many counts, or as a class when the clone is expanded.

V: TRBV27
D: TRBD2
J: TRBJ2-1
size: NA
CDR3: CASRPQAGGGVEQFF
DNA: TGTGCCAGCCGTCCCCAGGCGGGAGGAGGGGTTGAGCAGTTCTTC

V: TRBV18
D: NA
J: TRBJ1-6
size: many
CDR3: CASSPDGGRSSPLHF
DNA: TGTGCCAGCTCACCGGACGGAGGGAGGAGTTCACCCCTCCACTTT

V: TRBV10-2
D: TRBD2
J: TRBJ2-7
size: many
CDR3: CASRDGLAGTLSYEQYF
DNA: TGCGCCAGCAGAGATGGACTAGCGGGAACTCTCTCCTACGAGCAGTACTTC

V: TRBV4-1
D: TRBD2
J: TRBJ2-3
size: few
CDR3: CASSQSHSRASGSTDTQYF
DNA: TGCGCCAGCAGCCAATCCCACAGCCGGGCTAGCGGGAGCACAGATACGCAGTATTTT

V: TRBV11-2
D: TRBD1
J: TRBJ2-3
size: many
CDR3: CASCWGWTGTTDTQYF
DNA: TGTGCCAGCTGCTGGGGGTGGACAGGGACCACAGATACGCAGTATTTT

V: TRBV20-1
D: NA
J: TRBJ2-5
size: many
CDR3: CSARGWRDGTQYF
DNA: TGCAGTGCTAGAGGTTGGCGGGATGGGACCCAGTACTTC

V: TRBV11-3
D: NA
J: TRBJ2-1
size: few
CDR3: CASSLGLTRGSEQFF
DNA: TGTGCCAGCAGCTTAGGACTAACCCGCGGAAGTGAGCAGTTCTTC

V: TRBV5-1
D: TRBD1
J: TRBJ2-2
size: many
CDR3: CASSLRVTGQGGGELFF
DNA: TGCGCCAGCAGCTTGCGCGTCACCGGACAGGGTGGCGGGGAGCTGTTTTTT

V: TRBV30
D: NA
J: TRBJ2-7
size: many
CDR3: CAWSPRRGLNAYEQYF
DNA: TGTGCCTGGAGTCCCCGTCGGGGGCTCAATGCCTACGAGCAGTACTTC

V: TRBV30
D: NA
J: TRBJ2-2
size: few
CDR3: CAWKGTLLGELFF
DNA: TGTGCCTGGAAAGGGACTCTGCTTGGGGAGCTGTTTTTT

V: TRBV6-5
D: TRBD2
J: TRBJ2-3
size: many
CDR3: CASSYSIRPSGRAGDTQYF
DNA: TGTGCCAGCAGTTACTCGATTAGACCTAGCGGGAGGGCCGGAGATACGCAGTATTTT

V: TRBV3-1
D: NA
J: TRBJ1-2
size: NA
CDR3: CASSQAPGHRLFYGCTF
DNA: TGTGCCAGCAGCCAAGCTCCGGGACACCGATTATTCTATGGCTGCACCTTC

V: TRBV6-1
D: TRBD1
J: TRBJ2-7
size: many
CDR3: CASSEGTGSSYEQYF
DNA: TGTGCCAGCAGTGAAGGGACAGGGAGCTCCTACGAGCAGTACTTC

V: TRBV7-8
D: NA
J: TRBJ1-5
size: few
CDR3: CASSLDETDFLSSNQPQHF
DNA: TGTGCCAGCAGCTTAGACGAGACAGATTTTCTCTCCAGCAATCAGCCCCAGCATTTT

V: TRBV30
D: NA
J: TRBJ1-2
size: many
CDR3: CAWSLGFRGKTASGYTF
DNA: TGTGCCTGGAGTCTGGGGTTCAGGGGCAAAACAGCCTCCGGCTACACCTTC

V: TRBV6-6
D: NA
J: TRBJ1-2
size: many
CDR3: CASSSQGPGIYGYTF
DNA: TGTGCCAGCAGTTCCCAGGGGCCAGGAATCTATGGCTACACCTTC

V: TRBV9
D: TRBD2
J: TRBJ2-2
size: many
CDR3: CASSPGGLAGDTGELFF
DNA: TGTGCCAGCAGCCCAGGCGGACTAGCGGGAGACACCGGGGAGCTGTTTTTT

V: TRBV20-1
D: TRBD2
J: TRBJ2-1
size: many
CDR3: CSARQRTSGRAGSEQFF
DNA: TGCAGTGCTAGACAAAGGACTAGCGGGAGGGCCGGTTCTGAGCAGTTCTTC

V: TRBV19
D: NA
J: TRBJ1-5
size: many
CDR3: CASSMVYRTVSNQPQHF
DNA: TGTGCCAGTAGTATGGTTTATCGGACCGTTAGCAATCAGCCCCAGCATTTT

V: TRBV10-3
D: NA
J: TRBJ2-3
size: many
CDR3: CAISGGAGYGTDTQYF
DNA: TGTGCCATCAGTGGGGGGGCAGGGTACGGCACAGATACGCAGTATTTT

V: TRBV19
D: TRBD1
J: TRBJ1-2
size: NA
CDR3: CASTLSTGTYCYTF
DNA: TGCGCCAGTACCCTTTCGACAGGGACCTATTGCTACACCTTC

V: TRBV18
D: NA
J: TRBJ2-7
size: NA
CDR3: CTSSPGLEQYF
DNA: TGTACCAGCTCACCAGGCTTGGAGCAGTACTTC

V: TRBV4-2
D: TRBD1
J: TRBJ1-5
size: many
CDR3: CASSLEGQSRNQPQHF
DNA: TGTGCCAGCAGCCTGGAGGGACAGAGTCGAAATCAGCCCCAGCATTTT

V: TRBV2
D: NA
J: TRBJ1-5
size: many
CDR3: CASRGGPSNQPQHF
DNA: TGTGCCAGCAGGGGAGGGCCAAGCAATCAGCCCCAGCATTTT

V: TRBV10-3
D: TRBD2
J: TRBJ2-1
size: many
CDR3: CAISDPAGANEQFF
DNA: TGTGCCATCAGTGACCCCGCGGGAGCCAATGAGCAGTTCTTC

V: TRBV24-1
D: TRBD1
J: TRBJ2-1
size: many
CDR3: CATSDPGQGGIYNEQFF
DNA: TGTGCCACCAGTGACCCGGGACAGGGGGGGATATACAATGAGCAGTTCTTC

V: TRBV29-1
D: TRBD1
J: TRBJ1-2
size: many
CDR3: CSVYRDSVYTF
DNA: TGCAGCGTTTACCGGGACAGCGTCTACACCTTC

V: TRBV20-1
D: TRBD2
J: TRBJ2-7
size: many
CDR3: CSAPWTSGMPYEQYF
DNA: TGCAGTGCTCCCTGGACTAGCGGGATGCCCTACGAGCAGTACTTC

V: TRBV3-1
D: TRBD2
J: TRBJ2-1
size: few
CDR3: CASSQGAGAGAYNEQFF
DNA: TGTGCCAGCAGCCAAGGAGCGGGAGCAGGGGCCTACAATGAGCAGTTCTTC

V: TRBV7-9
D: TRBD1
J: TRBJ1-3
size: few
CDR3: CASSLTGTGGNSGNAIYF
DNA: TGTGCCAGCAGCTTAACCGGGACAGGGGGAAACTCTGGAAACGCCATATATTTT

V: TRBV5-4
D: NA
J: TRBJ2-1
size: many
CDR3: CASSLGGGRQEQFF
DNA: TGTGCCAGCAGCTTGGGAGGGGGACGGCAAGAGCAGTTCTTC

V: TRBV6-1
D: NA
J: TRBJ2-3
size: many
CDR3: CASSRASLTDTQYF
DNA: TGTGCCTCCTCAAGAGCCAGCTTGACAGATACGCAGTATTTT

V: TRBV14
D: TRBD2
J: TRBJ2-7
size: few
CDR3: CASSQDPSGGPYEQYF
DNA: TGTGCCAGCAGCCAAGATCCTAGCGGGGGGCCCTACGAGCAGTACTTC

V: TRBV6-2/TRBV6-3
D: NA
J: TRBJ2-1
size: many
CDR3: CASSYSLRGNEQFF
DNA: TGTGCCAGCAGTTACTCGTTAAGGGGAAATGAGCAGTTCTTC

V: TRBV24-1
D: NA
J: TRBJ2-3
size: few
CDR3: CATGDFPRTDTQYF
DNA: TGTGCCACCGGTGACTTTCCACGCACAGATACGCAGTATTTT

V: TRBV19
D: TRBD1
J: TRBJ2-1
size: many
CDR3: CASSVGQGAYNEQFF
DNA: TGTGCCAGTAGTGTGGGACAGGGGGCCTACAATGAGCAGTTCTTC

V: TRBV2
D: NA
J: TRBJ2-2
size: few
CDR3: CASSEVRVGELFF
DNA: TGTGCCAGCAGTGAAGTCAGGGTTGGGGAGCTGTTTTTT

V: TRBV11-2
D: TRBD2
J: TRBJ2-1
size: many
CDR3: CASSLALAGYNEQFF
DNA: TGCGCCAGCAGCTTGGCGCTAGCGGGGTACAATGAGCAGTTCTTC

V: TRBV24-1
D: NA
J: TRBJ2-1
size: many
CDR3: CATSDSGGSSYNEQFF
DNA: TGTGCCACCAGTGATAGCGGAGGAAGCTCCTACAATGAGCAGTTCTTC

V: TRBV5-4
D: NA
J: TRBJ1-2
size: NA
CDR3: CASSQYFNYGYTF
DNA: TGTGCCAGCAGCCAGTACTTTAACTATGGCTACACCTTC

V: TRBV4-1
D: NA
J: TRBJ1-2
size: many
CDR3: CASRSRGDLGDYGYTF
DNA: TGCGCCAGCAGGTCGAGGGGAGACCTCGGGGACTATGGCTACACCTTC

V: TRBV5-4
D: TRBD1
J: TRBJ1-3
size: many
CDR3: CASSSGTGGIGNTIYF
DNA: TGTGCCAGCAGTTCCGGGACAGGGGGCATCGGAAACACCATATATTTT

V: TRBV12-3/TRBV12-4
D: NA
J: TRBJ2-7
size: many
CDR3: CASSLDGTAYEQYF
DNA: TGTGCCAGCAGTTTAGACGGAACAGCCTACGAGCAGTACTTC

V: TRBV4-1
D: NA
J: TRBJ1-5
size: NA
CDR3: CASSRFQGLRQPQHF
DNA: TGCGCCAGCAGCCGCTTCCAGGGGTTACGGCAGCCCCAGCATTTT

V: TRBV18
D: TRBD2
J: TRBJ2-1
size: many
CDR3: CASSPQAGGHNEQFF
DNA: TGTGCCAGCTCACCACAGGCGGGAGGGCACAATGAGCAGTTCTTC

V: TRBV14
D: NA
J: TRBJ2-7
size: many
CDR3: CASSQDRDTYYEQYF
DNA: TGTGCCAGCAGCCAAGATAGGGACACCTACTACGAGCAGTACTTC

V: TRBV18
D: NA
J: TRBJ2-7
size: NA
CDR3: CASSLEQDSSYGQYF
DNA: TGTGCCAGCTCACTCGAGCAGGATTCCTCCTACGGGCAGTACTTC

V: TRBV15
D: NA
J: TRBJ2-5
size: many
CDR3: CATSREGGSRETQYF
DNA: TGTGCCACCAGCAGAGAGGGCGGCTCACGGGAGACCCAGTACTTC

V: TRBV20-1
D: NA
J: TRBJ1-2
size: many
CDR3: CSASTTVYGYTF
DNA: TGCAGTGCTAGTACGACAGTCTATGGCTACACCTTC

V: TRBV13
D: NA
J: TRBJ2-6
size: few
CDR3: CASSLVGAISGANVLTF
DNA: TGTGCCAGCAGCTTAGTGGGGGCTATCTCCGGGGCCAACGTCCTGACTTTC

V: TRBV19
D: TRBD2
J: TRBJ2-5
size: many
CDR3: CASRPGGSQETQYF
DNA: TGTGCCAGTAGGCCGGGGGGGTCCCAAGAGACCCAGTACTTC

V: TRBV5-5
D: NA
J: TRBJ1-2
size: many
CDR3: CASSLDRARASYGYTF
DNA: TGTGCCAGCAGCCTAGACCGGGCCCGGGCTAGCTATGGCTACACCTTC

V: TRBV2
D: NA
J: TRBJ2-5
size: many
CDR3: CASSEARSYQETQYF
DNA: TGTGCCAGCAGTGAAGCGCGGTCGTACCAAGAGACCCAGTACTTC

V: TRBV6-6
D: TRBD2
J: TRBJ2-3
size: many
CDR3: CASSSLGLAGENTDTQYF
DNA: TGTGCCAGCAGTTCCCTCGGACTAGCGGGAGAGAACACAGATACGCAGTATTTT